These 20 T cell receptor beta chains came from one sample sequenced in a study of shared clonotypes between healthy human individuals. CD45RO-negative, CCR7-selected cells formed the naive CD8 fraction, which excluded terminally differentiated effector memory CD45RA+ cells. Generated by immunoSEQ multiplex PCR, the TCRdb table keeps only in-frame clones and is missing some. The sample shows more than 2 million clones, about 95% of them seen only once. The source material was naive CD8+ T cells sorted from blood. All receptors derive from a man younger than 35 in good health.

The chain links TRBV9 to TRBJ2-7, with 10 nucleotides matching TRBD2. J gave up 1 base and V 4 bases, and 11 bases lay outside the gene matches. CDR3 size: 17 residues. Germline assignment: CDR1 SGDLS and CDR2 YYNGEE. The CDR3 nucleotides read TGTGCCAGCAGCCCCCCCCTGCCGACTAGCGGGTCCTACGAGCAGTACTTC. It specifies CASSPPLPTSGSYEQYF. Filled out from reference TRBV9 and TRBJ2-7, the complete variable domain reads DSGVTQTPKHLITATGQRVTLRCSPRSGDLSVYWYQQSLDQGLQFLIQYYNGEERAKGNILERFSAQQFPDLHSELNLSSLELGDSALYFCASSPPLPTSGSYEQYFGPGTRLTVT.

A single count supports this clone. This chain connects TRBV7-9 to TRBJ2-5, with 9 bases that match TRBD2. Germline lookup yields CDR1 SEHNR and CDR2 FQNEAQ (reference sequence). The CDR3 contains 14 residues. Trimming took 4 bases from V and 3 from J; bases not matched to a gene: 3. The CDR3 here is CASSSVAGEETQYF. CDR3 in DNA: TGTGCCAGCAGCTCTGTAGCGGGGGAAGAGACCCAGTACTTC.

Comments on this clone: The sample has other DNA sequences that encode this CDR3 too. The J gene is TRBJ2-7, the V gene TRBV9; D remains unclear. Per germline, CDR1 SGDLS and CDR2 YYNGEE. The CDR3 has 13 amino acids. V lost 4 bases and J lost 4, with 12 bases in between. CDR3 region: CASSLSGGYEQYF. The CDR3 DNA is TGTGCCAGCAGCCTCTCGGGTGGATACGAGCAGTACTTC.

The chain combines TRBV6-1 with TRBJ2-7; D uncertain. The CDR3 contains 14 residues. V was trimmed by 3 bases and J by 3 bases, leaving 12 bases between them. Germline V CDR1 and CDR2: MNHNS, SASEGT. The CDR3 region is CASSEGGSHYEQYF. In DNA, the CDR3 is TGTGCCAGCAGTGAGGGCGGAAGCCACTACGAGCAGTACTTC.

This sequence joins TRBV6-6 and TRBJ1-2; D is unresolved. Between the trimmed V and J ends, which lost 7 bases and 5 bases, there was a span of 17 bases. This CDR3 has 14 residues. Germline CDR1 is MNHNY and CDR2 is SVGAGI (reference sequence). The CDR3: CASTTAGTRYGYTF. CDR3 sequence (DNA): TGTGCCAGCACCACCGCGGGCACTAGATATGGCTACACCTTC.

This chain links TRBV28 with TRBJ1-3; D is possibly TRBD1 (6 bases). Looked up from germline, CDR1 is MDHEN and CDR2 is SYDVKM. The CDR3 runs 14 residues. Trimming shortened V by 7 bases and J by 6 bases, and 16 bases separated the two germline ends. The CDR3 DNA sequence: TGTGCCAGCAAACAGGGTGGGGAAGAAAACACCATATATTTT. Residues: CASKQGGEENTIYF.

Worth noting for this clone: Other nucleotide sequences from this sample produce the same CDR3. The chain uses TRBV7-9 and TRBJ2-7; D remains ambiguous. The germline V gene encodes CDR1 SEHNR and CDR2 FQNEAQ (reference sequence). This CDR3 comprises 12 residues. With 6 bases removed from V and 1 base from J, the gap between germline ends came to 7 bases. The CDR3 DNA sequence: TGTGCCAGCAGTCCCTCATCCTACGAGCAGTACTTC. Protein sequence: CASSPSSYEQYF.

The CDR3 nucleotides read TGTGCCATCAGTACCGGGACAGGGGGCTACGAGCAGTACTTC. Its translation is CAISTGTGGYEQYF. V usage is TRBV10-3 and J usage is TRBJ2-7, with TRBD1 matching over 11 bases. The junction had 3 bases not matched to a gene; V was cut back by 5 bases and J by 3 bases. Germline CDR1 reads ENHRY; CDR2 reads SYGVKD. The CDR3 sequence is 14 residues long.

As concerns this clone: Other DNA sequences in this specimen translate into the identical CDR3. The rearrangement links TRBV27 to TRBJ2-7; the D gene is possibly TRBD2 (5 bases). Per the germline V gene, CDR1 is MNHEY and CDR2 is SMNVEV (reference sequence). There are 13 residues in the CDR3. V dropped 4 bases and J dropped 0 bases, with 7 bases sitting between them. The CDR3 protein is CASSSTSSYEQYF. The CDR3 bases are TGTGCCAGCAGTTCTACTAGCTCCTACGAGCAGTACTTC.

Worth noting for this clone: Other DNA variants within this sample encode the same CDR3. The V gene is TRBV5-4, the J gene TRBJ1-3; weak D call: TRBD1 (5 bases). This CDR3 is built from 14 residues. V dropped 4 bases and J dropped 1 base, with 9 bases sitting between them. The germline gives CDR1 SGHNT, CDR2 YYREEE (reference sequence). Here the CDR3 reads CASSADSSGNTIYF. As DNA, the CDR3 is TGTGCCAGCAGCGCCGACAGTTCTGGAAACACCATATATTTT.

Concerning this clone itself: Other DNA variants within this sample encode the same CDR3. The rearrangement uses TRBV6-5 and TRBJ1-5; D possibly corresponds to TRBD1 (5 bases). There are 14 residues in the CDR3. V lost 5 bases and J 3 bases, leaving 11 bases between the germline ends. Looked up from germline, CDR1 is MNHEY and CDR2 is SVGAGI. Here the CDR3 reads CASSPGGSNQPQHF. CDR3 in DNA: TGTGCCAGCAGTCCGGGGGGGTCCAATCAGCCCCAGCATTTT.

A single count supports this clone. The gene calls are TRBV27 and TRBJ2-7, with D perhaps matching TRBD2 (6 bases). The CDR3 consists of 15 residues. V was trimmed by 5 bases and J by 1 base, leaving 15 bases between them. The V gene's germline CDR1 is MNHEY and CDR2 SMNVEV (reference sequence). CDR3 amino acids: CASSPSEGSSYEQYF. The DNA of the CDR3 is TGTGCCAGCAGTCCCTCGGAGGGGAGTTCCTACGAGCAGTACTTC.

Concerning this clone: Other DNA sequences from this sample encode an identical CDR3 as well. The chain joins TRBV4-1 to TRBJ2-7; TRBD1 might be the D (5 bases). This CDR3 has 13 amino acids. The germline V gene encodes CDR1 MGHRA and CDR2 YSYEKL. The germline V and J ends were trimmed by 1 base and 2 bases, with 6 bases remaining between them. The CDR3 reads CASSQAQAYEQYF. The CDR3, as DNA: TGCGCCAGCAGCCAAGCACAGGCCTACGAGCAGTACTTC.

This sequence joins TRBV4-1 and TRBJ2-2; 10 positions match TRBD2. Germline trimming cut 2 bases from V and 10 bases from J; bases unmatched to any gene: 4. The germline V gene encodes CDR1 MGHRA and CDR2 YSYEKL. This CDR3 spans 14 amino acids. CDR3 in amino acids: CASSQLAGVEELFF. CDR3 DNA sequence: TGCGCCAGCAGCCAACTAGCGGGAGTAGAGGAGCTGTTTTTT.

The chain couples TRBV9 to TRBJ2-1; 8 nucleotides align to TRBD2. This CDR3 has 15 residues. Germline V gives CDR1 SGDLS, CDR2 YYNGEE. The J segment lost 7 bases and the V segment lost 4 bases, leaving 10 bases of the junction unmatched. The CDR3 nucleotides read TGTGCCAGCAGCCCCAGCAGCGGGAGTGGTAATGAGCAGTTCTTC. It yields the protein CASSPSSGSGNEQFF.

V is TRBV29-1 and J is TRBJ2-2; no firm D call. CDR1 is SQVTM and CDR2 is ANQGSEA in the germline V gene. V lost 5 bases and J lost 5, with 6 bases in between. The CDR3 consists of 11 residues. This CDR3 reads CSVLSTGELFF. The CDR3 coding sequence is TGCAGCGTTCTATCGACCGGGGAGCTGTTTTTT.

The gene calls are TRBV7-9 and TRBJ2-3, with unresolved D. Trimming took off 5 bases at V and 5 bases at J, with 11 bases between the two ends. CDR1 is SEHNR and CDR2 is FQNEAQ in the germline V gene (reference sequence). The CDR3 loop spans 13 amino acids. As DNA, the CDR3 is TGTGCCAGCAGCAGCGATCCCCTAGATACGCAGTATTTT. Translating gives CASSSDPLDTQYF.

CDR3 loop: CASSLSLPGVDHEQYF. Here the CDR3 DNA reads TGTGCCAGCAGCCTTTCCCTTCCGGGGGTGGATCACGAGCAGTACTTC. The chain has TRBV7-9 and TRBJ2-7, with D possibly being TRBD2 (6 bases). Per germline, CDR1 SEHNR and CDR2 FQNEAQ (reference sequence). The CDR3 contains 16 residues. Deletions cut 5 bases from V and 5 bases from J, with 22 bases between.

A remark on this clone: Other DNA sequences in this specimen translate into the identical CDR3. This chain joins TRBV25-1 and TRBJ1-4; 7 nucleotides align to TRBD1. The CDR3 contains 16 residues. J gave up 2 bases and V 3 bases, and 6 bases lay outside the gene matches. Germline CDR1 reads MGHDK; CDR2 reads SYGVNS. The CDR3 DNA reads as TGTGCCAGCAGTGAGGTACAGGGGCCCACTAATGAAAAACTGTTTTTT. It specifies CASSEVQGPTNEKLFF. The whole variable domain, filled in from reference TRBV25-1 and TRBJ1-4, reads EADIYQTPRYLVIGTGKKITLECSQTMGHDKMYWYQQDPGMELHLIHYSYGVNSTEKGDLSSESTVSRIRTEHFPLTLESARPSHTSQYLCASSEVQGPTNEKLFFGSGTQLSVL.

V and J are TRBV7-2 and TRBJ2-7; D gene unclear. Germline CDR1 is SGHTA and CDR2 is FQGNSA. Between the trimmed V and J ends, which lost 1 base and 3 bases, there was a span of 7 bases. CDR3 length equals 13 residues. CDR3 nucleotides: TGTGCCAGCAGCTTAGTTACTGACTACGAGCAGTACTTC. This sequence encodes CASSLVTDYEQYF.